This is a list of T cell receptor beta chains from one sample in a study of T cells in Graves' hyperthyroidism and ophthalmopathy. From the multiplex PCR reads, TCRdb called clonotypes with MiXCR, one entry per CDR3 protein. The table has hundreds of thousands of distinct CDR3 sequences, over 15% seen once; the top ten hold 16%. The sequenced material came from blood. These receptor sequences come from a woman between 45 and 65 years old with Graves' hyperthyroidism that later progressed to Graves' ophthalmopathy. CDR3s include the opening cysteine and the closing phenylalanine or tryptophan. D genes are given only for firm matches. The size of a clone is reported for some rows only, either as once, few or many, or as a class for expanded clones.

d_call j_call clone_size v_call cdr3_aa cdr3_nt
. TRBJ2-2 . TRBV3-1 CASRLGLGELFF TGTGCCAGCAGACTCGGGTTAGGGGAGCTGTTTTTT
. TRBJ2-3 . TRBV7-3 CASSLMSLRDTQYF TGTGCCAGCAGCTTAATGAGTCTCAGGGATACGCAGTATTTT
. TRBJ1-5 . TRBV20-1 CSAPQRSNQPQHF TGCAGTGCCCCCCAGAGAAGCAATCAGCCCCAGCATTTT
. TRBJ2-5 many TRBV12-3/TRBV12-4 CASSLGTSATQETQYF TGTGCCAGCAGTTTAGGGACATCAGCAACACAAGAGACCCAGTACTTC
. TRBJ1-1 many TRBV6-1 CASSPRGTGNTEAFF TGTGCCAGCAGTCCCCGGGGGACGGGGAACACTGAAGCTTTCTTT
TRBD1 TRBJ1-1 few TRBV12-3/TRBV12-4 CAGSKEGQGYDEAFF TGTGCCGGCAGTAAAGAGGGACAGGGGTACGATGAAGCTTTCTTT
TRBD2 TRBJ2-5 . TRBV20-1 CSALADRETQYF TGCAGTGCGCTAGCGGATCGGGAGACCCAGTACTTC
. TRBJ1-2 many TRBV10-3 CAISVGLGYGYTF TGTGCCATCAGTGTAGGGCTTGGCTATGGCTACACCTTC
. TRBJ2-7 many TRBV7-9 CASSQGLRTSYEQYF TGTGCCAGCAGCCAGGGACTTCGAACCTCCTACGAGCAGTACTTC
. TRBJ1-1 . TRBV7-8 CASTIRAETTEAFF TGTGCCAGCACCATAAGGGCGGAAACCACTGAAGCTTTCTTT
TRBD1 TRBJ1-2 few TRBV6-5 CASSTGDRGSDGYTF TGTGCCAGCTCGACCGGGGACAGGGGATCGGATGGCTACACCTTC
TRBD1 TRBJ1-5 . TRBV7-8 CASSLGQGALSNQPQHF TGTGCCAGCAGCTTAGGGCAGGGGGCACTTAGCAATCAGCCCCAGCATTTT
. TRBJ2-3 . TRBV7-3 CASSLTHSDTQYF TGTGCCAGCAGCTTAACGCACTCGGATACGCAGTATTTT
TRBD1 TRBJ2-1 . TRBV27 CASSPGQSNEQFF TGTGCCAGCAGCCCGGGACAGTCAAATGAGCAGTTCTTC
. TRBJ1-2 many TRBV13 CASSLGRRGGGYTF TGTGCCAGCAGCTTAGGCCGGAGGGGCGGCGGCTACACCTTC
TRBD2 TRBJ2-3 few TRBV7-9 CASSLGRLAGESDTQYF TGTGCCAGCAGCCTCGGAAGACTAGCGGGGGAGTCAGATACGCAGTATTTT
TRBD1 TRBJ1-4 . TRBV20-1 CSASGTGAPTNEKLFF TGCAGTGCTTCCGGGACAGGGGCCCCAACTAATGAAAAACTGTTTTTT
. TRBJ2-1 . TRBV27 CASSLSTERYEQFF TGTGCCAGCAGTTTATCGACCGAGCGCTATGAGCAGTTCTTC
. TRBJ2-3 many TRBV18 CASSPAGLTDTQYF TGTGCCAGCTCACCGGCAGGACTCACAGATACGCAGTATTTT
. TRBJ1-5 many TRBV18 CASSATEYSNQPQHF TGTGCCAGCTCAGCGACAGAATATAGCAATCAGCCCCAGCATTTT
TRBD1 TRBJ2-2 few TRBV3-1 CASSQAGTGGFGELFF TGTGCCAGCAGCCAAGCCGGGACAGGGGGTTTCGGGGAGCTGTTTTTT
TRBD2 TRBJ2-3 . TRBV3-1 CASSQVRTSDSGTQYF TGTGCCAGCAGCCAAGTAAGAACTAGCGATTCAGGTACGCAGTATTTT
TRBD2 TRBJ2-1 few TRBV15 CATSRRTSGGSYNEQFF TGTGCCACCAGCAGACGGACGAGCGGGGGGTCCTACAATGAGCAGTTCTTC